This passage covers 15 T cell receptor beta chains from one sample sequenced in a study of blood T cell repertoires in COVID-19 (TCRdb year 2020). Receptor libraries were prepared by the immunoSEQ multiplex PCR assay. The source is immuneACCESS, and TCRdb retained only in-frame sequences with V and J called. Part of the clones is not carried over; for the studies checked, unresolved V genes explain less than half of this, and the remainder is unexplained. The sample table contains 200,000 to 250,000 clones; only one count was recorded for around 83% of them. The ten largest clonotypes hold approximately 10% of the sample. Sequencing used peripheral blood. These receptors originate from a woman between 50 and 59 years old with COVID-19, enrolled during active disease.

The CDR3 DNA reads TGTGCCAGTAGTCTCCGAGGGACCGGGACAGGGGTTGCCTACAATGAGCAGTTCTTC. Translating gives CASSLRGTGTGVAYNEQFF. The chain recombines TRBV19 with TRBJ2-1; TRBD1 matches 10 bases. V dropped 5 bases and J dropped 2; count of bases not matched to a gene: 15. Germline V lookup: CDR1 LNHDA, CDR2 SQIVND (reference sequence). This CDR3 spans 19 amino acids.

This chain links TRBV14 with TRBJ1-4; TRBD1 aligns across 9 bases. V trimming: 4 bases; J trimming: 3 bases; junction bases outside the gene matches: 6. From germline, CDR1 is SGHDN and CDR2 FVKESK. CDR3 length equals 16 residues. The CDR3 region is CASSPGQGWANEKLFF. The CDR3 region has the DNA TGTGCCAGCAGCCCGGGACAGGGATGGGCTAATGAAAAACTGTTTTTT.

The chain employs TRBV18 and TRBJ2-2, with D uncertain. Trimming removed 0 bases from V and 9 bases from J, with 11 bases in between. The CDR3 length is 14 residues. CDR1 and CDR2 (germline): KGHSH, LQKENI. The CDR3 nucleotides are TGTGCCAGCTCACCACCAACAAGCGCCCGGGAGCTGTTTTTT. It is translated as CASSPPTSARELFF.

The CDR3 region has the DNA TGTGCCAGCAGCGCAAATACAGGGGGGATATATGGCTACACCTTC. Protein product: CASSANTGGIYGYTF. The rearrangement uses TRBV9 and TRBJ1-2; 8 positions match TRBD1. Unmatched junction bases numbered 9, after V lost 3 bases and J lost 5 bases. There are 15 residues in the CDR3. Per the germline V gene, CDR1 is SGDLS and CDR2 is YYNGEE.

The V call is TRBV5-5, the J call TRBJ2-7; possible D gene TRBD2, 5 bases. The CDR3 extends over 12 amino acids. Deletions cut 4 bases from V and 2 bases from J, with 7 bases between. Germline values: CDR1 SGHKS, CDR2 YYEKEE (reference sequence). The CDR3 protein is CASSPGTYEQYV. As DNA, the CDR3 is TGTGCCAGCAGCCCCGGGACCTACGAGCAGTACGTC.

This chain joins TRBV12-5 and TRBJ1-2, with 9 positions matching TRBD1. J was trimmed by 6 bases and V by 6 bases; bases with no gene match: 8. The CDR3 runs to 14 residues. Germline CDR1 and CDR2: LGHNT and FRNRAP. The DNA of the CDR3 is TGTGCTAGTGGCCCTCAGAGGACAGGGGATGGCTACACCTTC. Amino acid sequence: CASGPQRTGDGYTF.

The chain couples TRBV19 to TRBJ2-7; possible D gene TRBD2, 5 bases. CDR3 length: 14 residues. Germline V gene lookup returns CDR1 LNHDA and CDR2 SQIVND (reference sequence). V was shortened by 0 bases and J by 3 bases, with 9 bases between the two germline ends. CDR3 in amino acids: CASSIERAFYEQYV. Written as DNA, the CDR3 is TGTGCCAGTAGTATAGAGAGGGCCTTCTACGAGCAGTACGTC.

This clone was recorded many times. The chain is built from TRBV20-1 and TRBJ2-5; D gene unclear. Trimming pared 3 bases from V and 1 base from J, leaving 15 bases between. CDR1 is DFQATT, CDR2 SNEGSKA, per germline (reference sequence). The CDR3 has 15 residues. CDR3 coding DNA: TGCAGTGCTAGTAGTGACTCCCTCACCCAAGAGACCCAGTACTTC. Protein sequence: CSASSDSLTQETQYF.

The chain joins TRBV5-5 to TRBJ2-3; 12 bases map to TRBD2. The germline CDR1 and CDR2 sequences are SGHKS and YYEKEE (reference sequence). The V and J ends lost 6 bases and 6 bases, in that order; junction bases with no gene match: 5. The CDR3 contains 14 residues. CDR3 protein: CASILAGGGDTQYF. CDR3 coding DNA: TGTGCCAGCATACTAGCGGGGGGAGGCGATACGCAGTATTTT.

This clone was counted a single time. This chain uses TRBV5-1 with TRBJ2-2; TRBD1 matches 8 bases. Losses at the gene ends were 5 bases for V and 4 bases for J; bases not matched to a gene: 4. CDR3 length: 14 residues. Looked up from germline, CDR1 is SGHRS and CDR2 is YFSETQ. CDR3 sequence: CASRGTGSTGELFF. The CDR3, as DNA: TGCGCCAGCAGGGGGACAGGTAGCACCGGGGAGCTGTTTTTT.

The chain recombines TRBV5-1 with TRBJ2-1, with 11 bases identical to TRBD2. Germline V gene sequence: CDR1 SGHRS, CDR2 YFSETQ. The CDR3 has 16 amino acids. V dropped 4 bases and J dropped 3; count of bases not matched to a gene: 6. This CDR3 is CASSQLAGAYYNEQFF. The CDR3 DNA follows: TGCGCCAGCAGCCAACTAGCGGGGGCCTACTACAATGAGCAGTTCTTC.

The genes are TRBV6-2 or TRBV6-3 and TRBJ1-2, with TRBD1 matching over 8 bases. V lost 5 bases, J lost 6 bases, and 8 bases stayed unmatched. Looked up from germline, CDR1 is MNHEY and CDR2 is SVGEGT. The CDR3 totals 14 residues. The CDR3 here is CASSAGTGRNGYTF. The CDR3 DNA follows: TGTGCCAGCAGTGCTGGGACAGGAAGGAATGGCTACACCTTC.

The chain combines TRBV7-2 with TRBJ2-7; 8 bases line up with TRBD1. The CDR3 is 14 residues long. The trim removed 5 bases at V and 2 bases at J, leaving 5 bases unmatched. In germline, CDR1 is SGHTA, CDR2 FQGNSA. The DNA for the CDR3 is TGTGCCAGCAGCCGGGACAGGCGAGCCTACGAGCAGTACTTC. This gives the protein CASSRDRRAYEQYF. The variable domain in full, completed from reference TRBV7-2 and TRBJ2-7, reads GAGVSQSPSNKVTEKGKDVELRCDPISGHTALYWYRQSLGQGLEFLIYFQGNSAPDKSGLPSDRFSAERTGGSVSTLTIQRTQQEDSAVYLCASSRDRRAYEQYFGPGTRLTVT.

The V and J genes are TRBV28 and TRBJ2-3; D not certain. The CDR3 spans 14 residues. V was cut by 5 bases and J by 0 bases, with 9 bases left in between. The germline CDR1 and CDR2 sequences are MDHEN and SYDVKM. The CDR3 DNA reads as TGTGCCAGCAGTCCCTCCCTGAGCACAGATACGCAGTATTTT. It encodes CASSPSLSTDTQYF. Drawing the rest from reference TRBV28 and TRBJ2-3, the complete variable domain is DVKVTQSSRYLVKRTGEKVFLECVQDMDHENMFWYRQDPGLGLRLIYFSYDVKMKEKGDIPEGYSVSREKKERFSLILESASTNQTSMYLCASSPSLSTDTQYFGPGTRLTVL.

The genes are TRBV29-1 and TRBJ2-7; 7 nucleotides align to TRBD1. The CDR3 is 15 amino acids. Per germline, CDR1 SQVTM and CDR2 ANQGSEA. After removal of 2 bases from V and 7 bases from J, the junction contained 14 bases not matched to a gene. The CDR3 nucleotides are TGCAGCGTTGAAACCCGGACAGGTTTGGTCCGGGAGCAGTACTTC. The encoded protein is CSVETRTGLVREQYF.